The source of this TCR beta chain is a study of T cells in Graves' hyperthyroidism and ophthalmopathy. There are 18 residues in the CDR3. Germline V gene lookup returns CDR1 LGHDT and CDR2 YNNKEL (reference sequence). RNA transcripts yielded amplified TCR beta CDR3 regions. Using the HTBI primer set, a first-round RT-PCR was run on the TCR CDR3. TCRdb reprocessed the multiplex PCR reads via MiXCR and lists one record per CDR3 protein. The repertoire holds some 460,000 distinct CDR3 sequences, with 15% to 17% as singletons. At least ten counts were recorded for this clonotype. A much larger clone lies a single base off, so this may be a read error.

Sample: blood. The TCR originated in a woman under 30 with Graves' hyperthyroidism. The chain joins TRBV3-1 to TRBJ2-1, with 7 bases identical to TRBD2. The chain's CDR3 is CANSQVEDPSGTYNEQFF. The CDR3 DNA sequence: TGTGCCAACAGCCAAGTGGAGGACCCTAGCGGAACCTACAATGAGCAGTTCTTC.